Reported below is one TCR beta chain. The antigen remains undetermined. The same CDR3 can be traced to other DNA sequences in this sample. Germline CDR1 KGHSH, CDR2 LQKENI. With V trimmed by 6 bases and J by 4 bases, 13 bases remained unmatched. The CDR3 runs 17 residues. Treatment in this sample: AdE1-LMPpoly-expanded autologous EBV-specific T-cell therapy followed by anti-PD-1 nivolumab. The sample is drawn from a study of EBV T-cell therapy then PD-1 blockade in nasopharyngeal carcinoma. This table comes from immunoSEQ multiplex PCR, and its TCRdb copy is limited to in-frame clones, with some not included. The sample carries roughly 17,000 clones, 65% to 85% recorded once.

The sequencing here drew on CD8+ T cells from blood, taken at day 0 from a patient whose treatment included autologous EBV-specific T cells and nivolumab. The chain joins TRBV18 to TRBJ2-2; 8 nucleotides match TRBD1. This receptor was taken from a man aged 40-55 years with nasopharyngeal carcinoma. CDR3 in DNA: TGTGCCAGCTCCCTCCTGGACAGGGACTTTGTCACCGGGGAGCTGTTTTTT. Its protein product is CASSLLDRDFVTGELFF.